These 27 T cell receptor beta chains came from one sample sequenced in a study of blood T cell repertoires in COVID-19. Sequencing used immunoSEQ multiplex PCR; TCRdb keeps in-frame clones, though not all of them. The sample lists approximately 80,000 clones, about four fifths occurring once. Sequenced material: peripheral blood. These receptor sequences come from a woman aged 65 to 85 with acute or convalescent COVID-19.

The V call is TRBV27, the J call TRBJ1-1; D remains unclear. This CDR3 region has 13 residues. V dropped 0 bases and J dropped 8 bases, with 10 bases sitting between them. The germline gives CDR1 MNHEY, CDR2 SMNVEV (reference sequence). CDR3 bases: TGTGCCAGCAGTTTATCGAGACTGTCAGAAGCTTTCTTT. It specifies CASSLSRLSEAFF.

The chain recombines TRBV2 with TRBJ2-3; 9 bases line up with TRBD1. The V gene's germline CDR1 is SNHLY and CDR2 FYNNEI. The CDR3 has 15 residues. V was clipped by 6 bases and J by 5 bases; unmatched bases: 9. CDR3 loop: CASRQDRGVRDTQYF. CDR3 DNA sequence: TGTGCCAGCAGACAGGACAGGGGAGTTCGAGATACGCAGTATTTT.

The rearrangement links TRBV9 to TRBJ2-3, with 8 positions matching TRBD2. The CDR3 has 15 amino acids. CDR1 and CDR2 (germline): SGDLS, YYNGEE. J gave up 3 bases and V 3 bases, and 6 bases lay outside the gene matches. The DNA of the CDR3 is TGTGCCAGCAGCGAAAATATAGCGGGGACAGATACGCAGTATTTT. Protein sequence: CASSENIAGTDTQYF.

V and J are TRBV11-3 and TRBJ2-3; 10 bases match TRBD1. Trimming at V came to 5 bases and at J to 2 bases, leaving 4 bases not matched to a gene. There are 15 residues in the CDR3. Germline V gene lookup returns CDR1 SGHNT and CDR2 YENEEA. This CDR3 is CASSKGTGDTDTQYF. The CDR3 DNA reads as TGTGCCAGCAGCAAGGGGACAGGGGACACAGATACGCAGTATTTT.

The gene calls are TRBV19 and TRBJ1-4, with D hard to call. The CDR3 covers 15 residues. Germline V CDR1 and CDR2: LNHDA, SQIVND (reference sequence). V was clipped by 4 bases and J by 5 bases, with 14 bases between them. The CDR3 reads CASSTRTDPNEKLFF. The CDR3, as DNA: TGTGCCAGTAGTACCCGGACTGACCCGAATGAAAAACTGTTTTTT.

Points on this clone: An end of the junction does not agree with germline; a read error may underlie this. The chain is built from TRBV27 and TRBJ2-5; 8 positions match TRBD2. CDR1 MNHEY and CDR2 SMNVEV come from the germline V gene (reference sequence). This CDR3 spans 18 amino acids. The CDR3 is CASGFPGLVAGKTETQYF. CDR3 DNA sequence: TGTGCCAGCGGTTTCCCCGGCCTTGTAGCGGGGAAAACAGAGACCCAGTACTTC.

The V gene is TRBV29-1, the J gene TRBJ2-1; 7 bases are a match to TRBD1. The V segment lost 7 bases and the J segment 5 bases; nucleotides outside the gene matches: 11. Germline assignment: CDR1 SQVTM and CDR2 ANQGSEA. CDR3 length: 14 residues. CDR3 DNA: TGCAGCGCTCTGAATGCCAGGGGGAACAATGAGCAGTTCTTC. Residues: CSALNARGNNEQFF.

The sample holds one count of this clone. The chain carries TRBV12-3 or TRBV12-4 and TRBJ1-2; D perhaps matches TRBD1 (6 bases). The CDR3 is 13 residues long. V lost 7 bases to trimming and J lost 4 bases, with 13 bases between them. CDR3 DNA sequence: TGTGCCAGCAAGCAACAGGGCGGCTATGGCTACACCTTC. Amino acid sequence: CASKQQGGYGYTF.

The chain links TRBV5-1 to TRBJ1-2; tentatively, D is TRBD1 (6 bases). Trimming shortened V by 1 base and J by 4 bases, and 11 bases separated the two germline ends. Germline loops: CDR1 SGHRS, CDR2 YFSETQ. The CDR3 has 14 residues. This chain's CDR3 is CASSLSGTPYGYTF. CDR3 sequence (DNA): TGCGCCAGCAGCTTGTCCGGGACACCCTATGGCTACACCTTC.

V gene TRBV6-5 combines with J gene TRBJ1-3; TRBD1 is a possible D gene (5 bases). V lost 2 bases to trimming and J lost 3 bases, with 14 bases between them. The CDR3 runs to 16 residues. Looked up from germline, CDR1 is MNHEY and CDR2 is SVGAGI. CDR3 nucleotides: TGTGCCAGCAGTTACCTGGGTAGGGGCTTTGGAAACACCATATATTTT. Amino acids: CASSYLGRGFGNTIYF.

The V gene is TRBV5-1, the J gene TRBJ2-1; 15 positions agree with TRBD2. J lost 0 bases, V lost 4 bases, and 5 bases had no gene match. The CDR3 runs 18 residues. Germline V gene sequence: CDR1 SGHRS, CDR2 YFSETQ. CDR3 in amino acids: CASSRTSGGVSSYNEQFF. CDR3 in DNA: TGCGCCAGCAGCCGGACTAGCGGGGGGGTTAGCTCCTACAATGAGCAGTTCTTC.

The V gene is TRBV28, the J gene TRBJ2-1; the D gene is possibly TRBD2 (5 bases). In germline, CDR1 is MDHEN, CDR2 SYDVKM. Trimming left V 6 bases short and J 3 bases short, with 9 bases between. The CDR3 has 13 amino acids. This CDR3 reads CASRQGSYNEQFF. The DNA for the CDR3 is TGTGCCAGCAGACAAGGGAGCTACAATGAGCAGTTCTTC.

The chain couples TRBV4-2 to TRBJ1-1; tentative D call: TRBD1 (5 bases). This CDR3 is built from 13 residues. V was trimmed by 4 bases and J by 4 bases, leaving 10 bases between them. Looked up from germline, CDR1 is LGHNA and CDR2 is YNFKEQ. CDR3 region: CASSLQGGTEAFF. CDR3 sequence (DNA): TGTGCCAGCAGCCTTCAGGGCGGCACTGAAGCTTTCTTT.

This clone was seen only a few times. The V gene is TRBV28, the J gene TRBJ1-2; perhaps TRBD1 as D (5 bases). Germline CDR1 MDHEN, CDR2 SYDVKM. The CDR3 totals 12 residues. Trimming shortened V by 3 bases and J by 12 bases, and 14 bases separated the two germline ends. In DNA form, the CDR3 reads TGTGCCAGCAGTTTCAGGACACGCGTAAACACCTTC. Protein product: CASSFRTRVNTF.

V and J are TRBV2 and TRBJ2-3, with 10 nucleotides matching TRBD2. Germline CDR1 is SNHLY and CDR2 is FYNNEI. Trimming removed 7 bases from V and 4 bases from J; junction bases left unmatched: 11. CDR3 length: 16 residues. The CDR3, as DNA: TGTGCCAGCACTACCCCTAGCGGGGGTCACCCAGATACGCAGTATTTT. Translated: CASTTPSGGHPDTQYF.

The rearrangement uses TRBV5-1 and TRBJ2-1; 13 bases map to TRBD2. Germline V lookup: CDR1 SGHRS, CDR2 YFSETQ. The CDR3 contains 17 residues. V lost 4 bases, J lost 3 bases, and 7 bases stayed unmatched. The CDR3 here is CASSSTSGGALYNEQFF. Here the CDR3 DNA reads TGCGCCAGCAGCAGCACTAGCGGGGGGGCCCTCTACAATGAGCAGTTCTTC.

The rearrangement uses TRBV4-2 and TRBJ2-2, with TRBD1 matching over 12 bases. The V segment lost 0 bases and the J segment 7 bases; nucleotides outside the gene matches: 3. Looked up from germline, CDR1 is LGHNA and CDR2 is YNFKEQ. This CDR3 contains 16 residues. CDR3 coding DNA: TGTGCCAGCAGCCAAGAGGGACAGGGGGCTGGCGGGGAGCTGTTTTTT. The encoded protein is CASSQEGQGAGGELFF.

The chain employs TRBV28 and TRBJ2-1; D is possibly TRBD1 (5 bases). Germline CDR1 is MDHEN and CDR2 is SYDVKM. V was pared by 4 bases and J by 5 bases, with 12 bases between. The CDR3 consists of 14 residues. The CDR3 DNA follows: TGTGCCAGCAGTTCGAGATCAGGGAACAATGAGCAGTTCTTC. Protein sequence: CASSSRSGNNEQFF.

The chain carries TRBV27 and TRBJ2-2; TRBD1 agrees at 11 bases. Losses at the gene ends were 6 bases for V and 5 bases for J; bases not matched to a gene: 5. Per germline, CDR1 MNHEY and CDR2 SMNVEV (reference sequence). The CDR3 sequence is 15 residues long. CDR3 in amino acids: CASRRDRGFTGELFF. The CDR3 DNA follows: TGTGCCAGCAGACGGGACAGGGGGTTTACCGGGGAGCTGTTTTTT.

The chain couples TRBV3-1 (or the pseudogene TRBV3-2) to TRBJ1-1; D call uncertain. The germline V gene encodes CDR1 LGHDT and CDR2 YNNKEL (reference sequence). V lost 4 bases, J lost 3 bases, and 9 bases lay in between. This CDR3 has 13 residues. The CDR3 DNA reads TGTGCCAGCAGCCGCCGGGAGGACACTGAAGCTTTCTTT. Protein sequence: CASSRREDTEAFF.

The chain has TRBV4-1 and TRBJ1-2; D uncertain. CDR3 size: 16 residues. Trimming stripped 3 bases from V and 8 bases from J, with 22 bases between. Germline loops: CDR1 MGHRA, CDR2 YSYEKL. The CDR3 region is CASSQFEMVKTRGYTF. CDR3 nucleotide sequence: TGCGCCAGCAGCCAGTTCGAGATGGTGAAAACGAGAGGCTACACCTTC.

This chain's CDR3 is CSVERLGTGGGYTF. The CDR3 nucleotides read TGCAGCGTTGAACGACTCGGGACAGGGGGCGGCTACACCTTC. The V gene is TRBV29-1, the J gene TRBJ1-2; 12 positions match TRBD1. In germline, CDR1 is SQVTM, CDR2 ANQGSEA. The CDR3 covers 14 residues. Trimming at V came to 2 bases and at J to 8 bases, leaving 6 bases not matched to a gene.

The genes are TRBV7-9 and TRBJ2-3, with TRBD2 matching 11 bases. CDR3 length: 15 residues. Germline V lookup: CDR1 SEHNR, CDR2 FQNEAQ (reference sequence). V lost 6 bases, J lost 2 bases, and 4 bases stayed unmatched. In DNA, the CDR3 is TGTGCCAGCAGTTCACTAGCGGGGGTCACAGATACGCAGTATTTT. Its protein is CASSSLAGVTDTQYF.

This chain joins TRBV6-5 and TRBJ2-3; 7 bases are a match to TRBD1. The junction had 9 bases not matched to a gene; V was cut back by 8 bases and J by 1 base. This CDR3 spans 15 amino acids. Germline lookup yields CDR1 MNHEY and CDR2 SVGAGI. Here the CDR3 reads CASQPRGLGTDTQYF. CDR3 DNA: TGTGCCAGCCAACCTAGGGGGCTTGGCACAGATACGCAGTATTTT.

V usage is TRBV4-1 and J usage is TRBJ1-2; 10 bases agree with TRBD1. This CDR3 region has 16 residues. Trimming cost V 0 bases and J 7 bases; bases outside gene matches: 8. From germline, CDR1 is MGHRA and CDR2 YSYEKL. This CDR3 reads CASSQDQWDRGSGYTF. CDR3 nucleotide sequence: TGCGCCAGCAGCCAAGATCAGTGGGACAGGGGAAGTGGCTACACCTTC.

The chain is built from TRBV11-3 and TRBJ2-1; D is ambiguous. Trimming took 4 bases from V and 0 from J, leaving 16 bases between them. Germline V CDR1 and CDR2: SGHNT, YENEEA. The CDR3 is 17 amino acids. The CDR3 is CASSSQATASSYNEQFF. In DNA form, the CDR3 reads TGTGCCAGCAGCTCCCAAGCGACGGCAAGCTCCTACAATGAGCAGTTCTTC.

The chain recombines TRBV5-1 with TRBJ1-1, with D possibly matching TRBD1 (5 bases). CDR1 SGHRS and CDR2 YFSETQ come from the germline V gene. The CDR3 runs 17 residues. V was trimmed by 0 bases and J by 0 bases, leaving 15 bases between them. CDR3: CASSLGGRTVMNTEAFF. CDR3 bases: TGCGCCAGCAGCTTGGGGGGCAGGACGGTAATGAACACTGAAGCTTTCTTT.